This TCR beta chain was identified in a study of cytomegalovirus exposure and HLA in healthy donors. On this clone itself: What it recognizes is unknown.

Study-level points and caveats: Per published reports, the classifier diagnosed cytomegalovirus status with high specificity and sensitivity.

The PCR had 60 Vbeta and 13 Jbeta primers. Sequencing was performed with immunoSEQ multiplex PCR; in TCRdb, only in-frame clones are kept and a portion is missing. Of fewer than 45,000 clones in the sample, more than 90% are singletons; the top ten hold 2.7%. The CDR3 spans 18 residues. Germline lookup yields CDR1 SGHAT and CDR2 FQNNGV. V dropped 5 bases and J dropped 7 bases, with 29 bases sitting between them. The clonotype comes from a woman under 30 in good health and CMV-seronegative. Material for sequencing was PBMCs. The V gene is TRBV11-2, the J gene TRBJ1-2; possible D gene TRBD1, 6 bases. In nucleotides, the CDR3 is TGTGCCAGCAGCCACTACAGGGCTCCCAGTGGGAGTTCAGGTGGCTACACCTTC. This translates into CASSHYRAPSGSSGGYTF. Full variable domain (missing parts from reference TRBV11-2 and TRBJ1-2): EAGVAQSPRYKIIEKRQSVAFWCNPISGHATLYWYQQILGQGPKLLIQFQNNGVVDDSQLPKDRFSAERLKGVDSTLKIQPAKLEDSAVYLCASSHYRAPSGSSGGYTFGSGTRLTVV.